This is a list of T cell receptor beta chains from one sample in a study of T cell responses to AZD1222 COVID-19 vaccine. Sequenced by immunoSEQ multiplex PCR; TCRdb stores in-frame clones only, minus some. Counted here are around 110,000 clones, less than 95% occurring once; the ten biggest clones make up 7% to 9%. Sequences were derived from peripheral blood, sampled 28 days after the second AZD1222 dose. These receptors were taken from an adult who received the AZD1222 COVID-19 vaccine. Both conserved end residues are part of each CDR3. A D gene is named only where the DNA matches it firmly. Clone size is stated in some rows and not others, as once, few, many or a class when expanded.

clone_size: .; cdr3_length: 11; d_call: .; v_call: TRBV20-1; j_call: TRBJ2-1; cdr3_aa: CSANGLDEQFF; cdr3_nt: TGCAGTGCTAACGGGTTGGATGAGCAGTTCTTC
clone_size: .; cdr3_length: 13; d_call: .; v_call: TRBV7-9; j_call: TRBJ2-5; cdr3_aa: CASRLAGLGTQYF; cdr3_nt: TGTGCCAGCAGGCTCGCCGGGCTCGGGACCCAGTACTTC
clone_size: once; cdr3_length: 15; d_call: .; v_call: TRBV5-1; j_call: TRBJ2-2; cdr3_aa: CASRGAATNTGELFF; cdr3_nt: TGCGCCAGCAGAGGGGCGGCGACTAACACCGGGGAGCTGTTTTTT
clone_size: .; cdr3_length: 14; d_call: .; v_call: TRBV5-1; j_call: TRBJ2-3; cdr3_aa: CASSFDTPPDTQYF; cdr3_nt: TGCGCCAGCAGCTTCGATACCCCCCCAGATACGCAGTATTTT
clone_size: .; cdr3_length: 14; d_call: .; v_call: TRBV9; j_call: TRBJ2-3; cdr3_aa: CASSVEPNTDTQYF; cdr3_nt: TGTGCCAGCAGCGTAGAACCCAACACAGATACGCAGTATTTT
clone_size: once; cdr3_length: 16; d_call: TRBD1; v_call: TRBV25-1; j_call: TRBJ1-2; cdr3_aa: CASSASRDRANYGYTF; cdr3_nt: TGTGCCAGCAGTGCGAGCCGGGACAGGGCTAACTATGGCTACACCTTC
clone_size: .; cdr3_length: 18; d_call: .; v_call: TRBV4-3; j_call: TRBJ2-1; cdr3_aa: CASGNPKNRDIIYNEQFF; cdr3_nt: TGCGCCAGCGGCAATCCAAAAAACCGGGACATAATCTACAATGAGCAGTTCTTC
clone_size: .; cdr3_length: 18; d_call: TRBD1; v_call: TRBV7-9; j_call: TRBJ1-1; cdr3_aa: CASSPRGVPPTGDTEAFF; cdr3_nt: TGTGCCAGCAGCCCCAGGGGGGTTCCACCCACGGGGGACACTGAAGCTTTCTTT
clone_size: .; cdr3_length: 15; d_call: .; v_call: TRBV7-3; j_call: TRBJ1-1; cdr3_aa: CASSLDGGVNTEAFF; cdr3_nt: TGTGCCAGCAGCCTTGATGGTGGGGTTAACACTGAAGCTTTCTTT
clone_size: .; cdr3_length: 14; d_call: .; v_call: TRBV5-1; j_call: TRBJ1-5; cdr3_aa: CASSSGGSNQPQHF; cdr3_nt: TGCGCCAGCAGCTCTGGGGGGAGCAATCAGCCCCAGCATTTT
clone_size: .; cdr3_length: 14; d_call: TRBD1; v_call: TRBV6-1; j_call: TRBJ1-3; cdr3_aa: CASQPDRAGNTIYF; cdr3_nt: TGTGCCAGCCAGCCAGACAGGGCTGGAAACACCATATATTTT
clone_size: .; cdr3_length: 16; d_call: TRBD2; v_call: TRBV6-7; j_call: TRBJ2-5; cdr3_aa: CASSLGLAGAGETQYF; cdr3_nt: TGTGCCAGCAGTTTGGGACTAGCGGGGGCGGGTGAGACCCAGTACTTC
clone_size: .; cdr3_length: 15; d_call: .; v_call: TRBV7-8; j_call: TRBJ1-5; cdr3_aa: CASSLSGTGDQPQHF; cdr3_nt: TGTGCCAGCAGCCTGAGCGGGACGGGGGATCAGCCCCAGCATTTT
clone_size: .; cdr3_length: 15; d_call: TRBD1; v_call: TRBV19; j_call: TRBJ2-1; cdr3_aa: CASVQGGPGGNEQFF; cdr3_nt: TGTGCCAGTGTACAAGGGGGCCCAGGAGGCAATGAGCAGTTCTTC
clone_size: few; cdr3_length: 15; d_call: TRBD1; v_call: TRBV4-2; j_call: TRBJ1-6; cdr3_aa: CASSHSTGDNSPLHF; cdr3_nt: TGTGCCAGCAGCCACTCTACAGGGGATAATTCACCCCTCCACTTT
clone_size: .; cdr3_length: 13; d_call: .; v_call: TRBV7-9; j_call: TRBJ2-7; cdr3_aa: CASSLGASYEQYF; cdr3_nt: TGTGCCAGCAGCTTAGGCGCCTCCTACGAGCAGTACTTC
clone_size: .; cdr3_length: 13; d_call: .; v_call: TRBV29-1; j_call: TRBJ2-1; cdr3_aa: CSVYGTPYNEQFF; cdr3_nt: TGCAGCGTTTACGGGACCCCTTACAATGAGCAGTTCTTC
clone_size: .; cdr3_length: 11; d_call: .; v_call: TRBV18; j_call: TRBJ1-4; cdr3_aa: CASRSEEKLFF; cdr3_nt: TGTGCCAGCCGTTCTGAGGAAAAACTGTTTTTT
clone_size: .; cdr3_length: 14; d_call: .; v_call: TRBV9; j_call: TRBJ1-4; cdr3_aa: CASSATTRGEKLFF; cdr3_nt: TGTGCCAGCAGCGCTACAACCAGGGGTGAAAAACTGTTTTTT
clone_size: .; cdr3_length: 14; d_call: .; v_call: TRBV19; j_call: TRBJ1-1; cdr3_aa: CASSILGDGAEAFF; cdr3_nt: TGTGCCAGTAGTATCTTAGGCGACGGCGCTGAAGCTTTCTTT
clone_size: .; cdr3_length: 15; d_call: TRBD1; v_call: TRBV4-1; j_call: TRBJ1-6; cdr3_aa: CASSQVGTGNSPLHF; cdr3_nt: TGCGCCAGCAGCCAAGTTGGGACAGGGAATTCACCCCTCCACTTT
clone_size: .; cdr3_length: 13; d_call: .; v_call: TRBV7-9; j_call: TRBJ2-3; cdr3_aa: CASSPRVTDTQYF; cdr3_nt: TGTGCCAGCAGCCCTCGGGTCACAGATACGCAGTATTTT
clone_size: .; cdr3_length: 16; d_call: TRBD2; v_call: TRBV27; j_call: TRBJ2-1; cdr3_aa: CASSKLLAGGPGEQFF; cdr3_nt: TGTGCCAGCAGCAAACTACTAGCGGGGGGGCCCGGTGAGCAGTTCTTC
clone_size: once; cdr3_length: 14; d_call: TRBD1; v_call: TRBV10-3; j_call: TRBJ1-2; cdr3_aa: CAISESGTGEGYTF; cdr3_nt: TGTGCCATCAGTGAGTCCGGGACAGGGGAAGGCTACACCTTC
clone_size: .; cdr3_length: 16; d_call: TRBD2; v_call: TRBV25-1; j_call: TRBJ2-1; cdr3_aa: CASSDSGGAFHNEQFF; cdr3_nt: TGTGCCAGCAGTGATAGCGGGGGGGCTTTCCACAATGAGCAGTTCTTC
clone_size: .; cdr3_length: 15; d_call: .; v_call: TRBV19; j_call: TRBJ1-2; cdr3_aa: CASSIGQVLSYGYTF; cdr3_nt: TGTGCCAGTAGTATCGGGCAGGTTCTTAGCTATGGCTACACCTTC
clone_size: few; cdr3_length: 18; d_call: .; v_call: TRBV6-2/TRBV6-3; j_call: TRBJ2-7; cdr3_aa: CASSKGRANPGEAYEQYF; cdr3_nt: TGTGCCAGCAGTAAGGGTCGGGCGAACCCTGGTGAGGCCTACGAGCAGTACTTC
clone_size: .; cdr3_length: 12; d_call: .; v_call: TRBV19; j_call: TRBJ1-2; cdr3_aa: CASTGRAYGYTF; cdr3_nt: TGTGCCAGTACGGGCAGGGCGTATGGCTACACCTTC
clone_size: .; cdr3_length: 17; d_call: .; v_call: TRBV6-6; j_call: TRBJ2-3; cdr3_aa: CASSPMRGRPTTDTQYF; cdr3_nt: TGTGCCAGCAGTCCAATGCGGGGCCGACCCACCACAGATACGCAGTATTTT
clone_size: .; cdr3_length: 13; d_call: TRBD2; v_call: TRBV5-8; j_call: TRBJ2-1; cdr3_aa: CASSTDLRGGSFF; cdr3_nt: TGTGCCAGCAGCACGGACTTGCGGGGGGGCTCGTTCTTC
clone_size: .; cdr3_length: 16; d_call: TRBD2; v_call: TRBV3-1/TRBV3-2; j_call: TRBJ2-1; cdr3_aa: CASSPATSGAYNEQFF; cdr3_nt: TGTGCCAGCAGCCCGGCAACTAGCGGGGCCTACAATGAGCAGTTCTTC
clone_size: few; cdr3_length: 15; d_call: .; v_call: TRBV3-1/TRBV3-2; j_call: TRBJ2-3; cdr3_aa: CASSQGFGETDTQYF; cdr3_nt: TGTGCCAGCAGCCAAGGTTTCGGGGAAACAGATACGCAGTATTTT
clone_size: .; cdr3_length: 14; d_call: .; v_call: TRBV19; j_call: TRBJ1-4; cdr3_aa: CASSTRGADEKLFF; cdr3_nt: TGTGCCAGTAGTACCAGGGGAGCGGATGAAAAACTGTTTTTT